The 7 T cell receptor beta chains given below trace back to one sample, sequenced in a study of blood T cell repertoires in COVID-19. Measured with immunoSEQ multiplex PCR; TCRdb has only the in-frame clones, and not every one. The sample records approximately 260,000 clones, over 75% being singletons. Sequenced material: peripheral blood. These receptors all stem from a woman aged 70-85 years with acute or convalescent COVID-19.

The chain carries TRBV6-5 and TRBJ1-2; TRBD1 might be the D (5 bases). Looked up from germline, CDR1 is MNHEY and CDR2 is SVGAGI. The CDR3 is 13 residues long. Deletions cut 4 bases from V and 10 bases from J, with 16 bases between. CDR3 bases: TGTGCCAGCAGTTCCGTCGGACATTCTCCCTACACCTTC. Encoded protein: CASSSVGHSPYTF.

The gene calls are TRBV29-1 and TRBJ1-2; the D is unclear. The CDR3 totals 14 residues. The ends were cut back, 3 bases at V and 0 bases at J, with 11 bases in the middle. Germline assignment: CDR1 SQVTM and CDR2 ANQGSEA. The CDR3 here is CSVEGGLANYGYTF. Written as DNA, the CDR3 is TGCAGCGTTGAGGGCGGACTAGCTAACTATGGCTACACCTTC.

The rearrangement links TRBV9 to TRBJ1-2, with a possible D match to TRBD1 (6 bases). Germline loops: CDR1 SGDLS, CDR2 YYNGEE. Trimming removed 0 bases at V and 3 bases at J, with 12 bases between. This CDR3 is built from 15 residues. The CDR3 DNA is TGTGCCAGCAGCGTAGGGGACACTTGGCACTATGGCTACACCTTC. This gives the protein CASSVGDTWHYGYTF. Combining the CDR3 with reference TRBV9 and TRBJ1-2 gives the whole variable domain DSGVTQTPKHLITATGQRVTLRCSPRSGDLSVYWYQQSLDQGLQFLIQYYNGEERAKGNILERFSAQQFPDLHSELNLSSLELGDSALYFCASSVGDTWHYGYTFGSGTRLTVV.

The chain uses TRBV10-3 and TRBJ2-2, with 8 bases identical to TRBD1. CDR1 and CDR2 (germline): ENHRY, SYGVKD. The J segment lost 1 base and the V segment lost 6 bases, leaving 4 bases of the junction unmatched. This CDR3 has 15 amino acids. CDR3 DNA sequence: TGTGCCATCAGCCCCGGGACAGGGAACACCGGGGAGCTGTTTTTT. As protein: CAISPGTGNTGELFF.

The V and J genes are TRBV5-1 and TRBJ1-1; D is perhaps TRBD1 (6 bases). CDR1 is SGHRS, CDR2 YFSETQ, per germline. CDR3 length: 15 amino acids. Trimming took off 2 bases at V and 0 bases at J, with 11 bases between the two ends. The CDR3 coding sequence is TGCGCCAGCAGCTTCGTTGGACAGCTGAACACTGAAGCTTTCTTT. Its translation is CASSFVGQLNTEAFF.

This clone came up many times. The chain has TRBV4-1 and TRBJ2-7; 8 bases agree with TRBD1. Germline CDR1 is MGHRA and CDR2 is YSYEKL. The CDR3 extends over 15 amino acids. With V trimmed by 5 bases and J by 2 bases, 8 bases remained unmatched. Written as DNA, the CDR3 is TGCGCCAGCAGCTTCGACCCGACAGGGGCCTACGAGCAGTACTTC. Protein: CASSFDPTGAYEQYF.

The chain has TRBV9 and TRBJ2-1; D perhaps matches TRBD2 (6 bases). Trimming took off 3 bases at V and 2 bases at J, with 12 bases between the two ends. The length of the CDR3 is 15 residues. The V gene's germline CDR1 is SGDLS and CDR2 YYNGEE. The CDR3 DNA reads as TGTGCCAGCAGCGCCGGGACTCCGACCTACAATGAGCAGTTCTTC. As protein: CASSAGTPTYNEQFF.